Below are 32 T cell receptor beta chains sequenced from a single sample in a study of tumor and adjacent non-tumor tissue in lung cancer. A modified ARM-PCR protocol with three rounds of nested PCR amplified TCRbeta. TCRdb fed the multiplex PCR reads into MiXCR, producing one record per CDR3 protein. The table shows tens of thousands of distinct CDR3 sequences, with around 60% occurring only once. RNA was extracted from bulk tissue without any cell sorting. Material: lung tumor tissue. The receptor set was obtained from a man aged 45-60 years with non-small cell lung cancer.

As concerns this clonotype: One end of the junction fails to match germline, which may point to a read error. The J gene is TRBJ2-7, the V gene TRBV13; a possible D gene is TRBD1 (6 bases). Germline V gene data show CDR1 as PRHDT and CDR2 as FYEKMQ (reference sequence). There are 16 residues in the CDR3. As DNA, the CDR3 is TGTGCCAACAGCTTAGCCGGACAGTCCCTATCGGACAAGCAGTACTTC. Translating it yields CANSLAGQSLSDKQYF.

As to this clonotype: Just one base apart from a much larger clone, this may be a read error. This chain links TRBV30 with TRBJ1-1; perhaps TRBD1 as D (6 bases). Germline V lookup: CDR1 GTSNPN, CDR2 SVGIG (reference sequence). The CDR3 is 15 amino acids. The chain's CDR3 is CAWSVGGAGGTVAFF. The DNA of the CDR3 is TGTGCCTGGAGTGTAGGGGGGGCGGGAGGAACTGTAGCTTTCTTT. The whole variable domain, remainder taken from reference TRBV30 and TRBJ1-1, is SQTIHQWPATLVQPVGSPLSLECTVEGTSNPNLYWYRQAAGRGLQLLFYSVGIGQISSEVPQNLSASRPQDRQFILSSKKLLLSDSGFYLCAWSVGGAGGTVAFFGQGTRLTVV.

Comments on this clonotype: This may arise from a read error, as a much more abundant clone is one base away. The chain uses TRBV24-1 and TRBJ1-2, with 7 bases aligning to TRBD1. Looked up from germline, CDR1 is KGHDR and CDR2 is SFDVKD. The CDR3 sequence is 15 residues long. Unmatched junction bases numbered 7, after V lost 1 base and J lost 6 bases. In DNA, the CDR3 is TGTGCCACCAGTGATTTCCCGGACAGGAGCCATGGCTACACCTTC. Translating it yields CATSDFPDRSHGYTF.

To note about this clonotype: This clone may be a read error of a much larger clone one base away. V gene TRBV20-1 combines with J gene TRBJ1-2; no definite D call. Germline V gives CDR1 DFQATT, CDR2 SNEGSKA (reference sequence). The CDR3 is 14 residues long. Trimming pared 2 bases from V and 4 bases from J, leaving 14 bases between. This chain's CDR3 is CSARTPLDGYGYTF. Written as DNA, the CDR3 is TGCAGTGCTAGAACCCCCCTGGACGGCTATGGCTACACCTTC.

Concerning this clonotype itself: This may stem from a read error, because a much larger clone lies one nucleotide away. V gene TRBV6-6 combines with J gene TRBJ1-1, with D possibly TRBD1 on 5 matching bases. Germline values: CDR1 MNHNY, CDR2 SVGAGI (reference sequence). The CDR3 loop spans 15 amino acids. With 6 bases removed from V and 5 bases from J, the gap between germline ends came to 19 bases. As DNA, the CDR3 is TGTGCCAGCAGGCTTAACAGGTGGCAAGGAACTGAAGCTTTCTTT. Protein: CASRLNRWQGTEAFF.

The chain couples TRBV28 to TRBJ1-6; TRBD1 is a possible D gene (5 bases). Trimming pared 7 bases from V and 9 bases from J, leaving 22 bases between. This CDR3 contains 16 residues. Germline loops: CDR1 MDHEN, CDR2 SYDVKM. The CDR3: CASTSPGSDPRSPLHF. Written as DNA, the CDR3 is TGTGCCAGCACCTCTCCAGGGTCCGATCCTCGTTCACCCCTCCACTTT.

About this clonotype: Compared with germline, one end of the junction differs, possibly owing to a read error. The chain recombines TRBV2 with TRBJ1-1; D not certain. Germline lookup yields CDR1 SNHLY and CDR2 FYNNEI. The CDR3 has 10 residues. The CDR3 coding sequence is TGTGCCAGCAGTCGATTTGAAACTTTCTTT. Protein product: CASSRFETFF.

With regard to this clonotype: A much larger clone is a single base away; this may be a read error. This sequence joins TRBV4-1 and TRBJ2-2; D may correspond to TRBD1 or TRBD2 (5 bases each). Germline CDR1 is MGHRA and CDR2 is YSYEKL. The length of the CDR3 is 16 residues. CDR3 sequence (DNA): TGCGCCAGCAGCCAACCGAGGGACGGGTACACCAGGGAGCTGTTTTTT. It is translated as CASSQPRDGYTRELFF.

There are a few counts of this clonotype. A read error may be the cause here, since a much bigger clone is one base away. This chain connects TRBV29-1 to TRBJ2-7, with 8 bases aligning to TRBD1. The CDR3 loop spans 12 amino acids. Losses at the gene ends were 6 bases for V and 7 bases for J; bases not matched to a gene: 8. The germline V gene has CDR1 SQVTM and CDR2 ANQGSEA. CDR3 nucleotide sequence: TGCAGCGTCGGGACAGGCGAGGGGGAGCAGTACTTC. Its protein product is CSVGTGEGEQYF.

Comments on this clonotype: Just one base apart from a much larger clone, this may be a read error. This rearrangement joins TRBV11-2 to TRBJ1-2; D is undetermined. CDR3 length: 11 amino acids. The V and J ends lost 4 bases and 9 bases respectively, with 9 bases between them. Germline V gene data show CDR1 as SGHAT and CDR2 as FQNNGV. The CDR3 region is CASSSSLCYTF. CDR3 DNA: TGTGCCAGCAGCTCCTCCCTCTGCTACACCTTC. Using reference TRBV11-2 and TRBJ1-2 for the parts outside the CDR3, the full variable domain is EAGVAQSPRYKIIEKRQSVAFWCNPISGHATLYWYQQILGQGPKLLIQFQNNGVVDDSQLPKDRFSAERLKGVDSTLKIQPAKLEDSAVYLCASSSSLCYTFGSGTRLTVV.

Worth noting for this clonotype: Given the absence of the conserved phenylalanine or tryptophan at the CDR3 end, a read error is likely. CDR3 region: CASSLGGLSSTDTQYL. DNA for the CDR3: TGTGCCAGTAGCTTAGGGGGGTTGTCTAGCACAGATACGCAGTATCTT. This chain joins TRBV11-2 and TRBJ2-3, with D possibly called TRBD1 or TRBD2 (6 bases each). This CDR3 contains 16 residues. Germline loops: CDR1 SGHAT, CDR2 FQNNGV.

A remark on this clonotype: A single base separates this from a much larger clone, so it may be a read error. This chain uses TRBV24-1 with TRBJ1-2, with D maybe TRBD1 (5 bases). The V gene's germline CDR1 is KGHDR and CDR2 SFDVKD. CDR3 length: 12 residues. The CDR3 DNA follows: TGTGCCACCAATGATGGGGGTTATGGCTACACCTTC. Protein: CATNDGGYGYTF.

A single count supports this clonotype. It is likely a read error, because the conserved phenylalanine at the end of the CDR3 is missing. CDR3 in DNA: TGTGACAGCAGTTTTGGCCTAGGACAGAACTCTGAAGCTTTCGTT. Translated, it gives CDSSFGLGQNSEAFV. The chain carries TRBV12-3 or TRBV12-4 and TRBJ1-1, with D maybe TRBD1 (6 bases). The CDR3 is made up of 15 amino acids.

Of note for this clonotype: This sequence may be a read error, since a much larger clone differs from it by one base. CDR3 sequence: CASGGLYSNQPQHF. The CDR3 coding sequence is TGTGCCAGCGGAGGACTCTATAGCAATCAGCCCCAGCATTTT. This chain links TRBV6-1 with TRBJ1-5, with D unresolved. This CDR3 is built from 14 residues. V lost 8 bases and J 0 bases, leaving 11 bases between the germline ends. Germline V CDR1 and CDR2: MNHNS, SASEGT.

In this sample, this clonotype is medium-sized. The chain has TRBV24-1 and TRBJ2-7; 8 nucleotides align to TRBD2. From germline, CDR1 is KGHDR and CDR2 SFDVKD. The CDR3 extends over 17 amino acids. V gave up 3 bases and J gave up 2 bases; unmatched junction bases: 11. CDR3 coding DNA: TGTGCCACCAGTGATGAGGCAGCAGCGGGAGAGCCCTACGAGCAGTACTTC. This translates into CATSDEAAAGEPYEQYF.

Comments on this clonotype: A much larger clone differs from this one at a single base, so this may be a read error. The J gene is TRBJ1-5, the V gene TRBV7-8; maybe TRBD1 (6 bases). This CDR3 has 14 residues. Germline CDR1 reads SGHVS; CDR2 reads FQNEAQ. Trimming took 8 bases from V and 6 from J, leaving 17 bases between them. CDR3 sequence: CASGDRRLFQPQHF. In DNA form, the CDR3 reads TGTGCCAGCGGCGACAGGAGGCTGTTTCAGCCCCAGCATTTT.

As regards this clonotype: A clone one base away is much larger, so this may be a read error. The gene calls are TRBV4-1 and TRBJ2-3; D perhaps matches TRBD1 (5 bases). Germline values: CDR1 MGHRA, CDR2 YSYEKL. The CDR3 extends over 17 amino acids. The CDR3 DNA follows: TGCGCCAGCAGCCAACGTTTTCAGGGCAGGCGCACAGATAGGCAGTATTTT. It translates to CASSQRFQGRRTDRQYF.

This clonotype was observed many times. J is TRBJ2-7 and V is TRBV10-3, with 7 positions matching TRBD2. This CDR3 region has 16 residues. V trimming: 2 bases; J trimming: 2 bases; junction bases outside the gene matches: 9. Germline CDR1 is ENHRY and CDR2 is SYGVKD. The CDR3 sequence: CAISEPPPAGPYEQYF. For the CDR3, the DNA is TGTGCCATCAGTGAGCCCCCCCCAGCGGGACCCTACGAGCAGTACTTC.

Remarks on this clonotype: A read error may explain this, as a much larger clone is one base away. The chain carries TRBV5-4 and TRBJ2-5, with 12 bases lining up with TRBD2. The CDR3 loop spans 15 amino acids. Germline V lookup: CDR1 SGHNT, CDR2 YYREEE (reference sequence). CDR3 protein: CASSLASGGAATRYF. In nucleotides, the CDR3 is TGTGCCAGCAGCTTGGCTAGCGGGGGGGCCGCGACCCGGTACTTC.

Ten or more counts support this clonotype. The CDR3 protein is CASIIVGGSYNEQFF. For the CDR3, the DNA is TGTGCCAGTATTATTGTAGGGGGGTCCTACAATGAGCAGTTCTTC. This rearrangement joins TRBV19 to TRBJ2-1; D possibly matches TRBD1 or TRBD2 (6 bases each). The germline gives CDR1 LNHDA, CDR2 SQIVND (reference sequence). V shed 7 bases and J shed 1 base, with 14 bases lying between them. The CDR3 length is 15 residues.

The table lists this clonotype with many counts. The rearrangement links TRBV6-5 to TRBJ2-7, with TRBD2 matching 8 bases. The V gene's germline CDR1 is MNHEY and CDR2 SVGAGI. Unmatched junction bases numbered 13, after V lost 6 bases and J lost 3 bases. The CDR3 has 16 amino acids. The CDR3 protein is CASRFDSGNEGYEQYF. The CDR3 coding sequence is TGTGCCAGCAGGTTCGATAGCGGGAACGAAGGCTACGAGCAGTACTTC.

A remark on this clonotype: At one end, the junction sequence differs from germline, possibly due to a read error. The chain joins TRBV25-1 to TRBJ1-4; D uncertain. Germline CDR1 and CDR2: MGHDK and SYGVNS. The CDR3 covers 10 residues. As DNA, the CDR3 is TGTGCCAGCCGCGATGAAGAACTGTTTTTT. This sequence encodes CASRDEELFF.

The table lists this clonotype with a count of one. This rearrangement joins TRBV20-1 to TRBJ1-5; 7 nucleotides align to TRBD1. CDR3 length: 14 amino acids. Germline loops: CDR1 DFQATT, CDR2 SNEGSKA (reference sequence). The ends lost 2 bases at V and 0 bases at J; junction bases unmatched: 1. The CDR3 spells CSARYRGSNQPQHF. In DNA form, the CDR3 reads TGCAGTGCTAGATACAGGGGTAGCAATCAGCCCCAGCATTTT.

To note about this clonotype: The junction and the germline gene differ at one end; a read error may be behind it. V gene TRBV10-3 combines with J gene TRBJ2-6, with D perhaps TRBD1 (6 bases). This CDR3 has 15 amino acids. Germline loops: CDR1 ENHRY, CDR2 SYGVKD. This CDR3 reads CAISANRAGPNVLTF. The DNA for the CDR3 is TGTGCCATCAGCGCGAACAGGGCTGGGCCCAACGTCCTGACTTTC.

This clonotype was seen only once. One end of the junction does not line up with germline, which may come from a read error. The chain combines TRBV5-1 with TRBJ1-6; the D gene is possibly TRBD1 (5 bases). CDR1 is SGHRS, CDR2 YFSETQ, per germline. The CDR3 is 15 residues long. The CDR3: CASRLEDRVHSHLHF. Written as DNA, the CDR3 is TGCGCCAGCAGATTGGAAGACAGAGTTCATTCACACCTCCACTTT. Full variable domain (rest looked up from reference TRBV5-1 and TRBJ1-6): KAGVTQTPRYLIKTRGQQVTLSCSPISGHRSVSWYQQTPGQGLQFLFEYFSETQRNKGNFPGRFSGRQFSNSRSEMNVSTLELGDSALYLCASRLEDRVHSHLHFGNGTRLTVT.

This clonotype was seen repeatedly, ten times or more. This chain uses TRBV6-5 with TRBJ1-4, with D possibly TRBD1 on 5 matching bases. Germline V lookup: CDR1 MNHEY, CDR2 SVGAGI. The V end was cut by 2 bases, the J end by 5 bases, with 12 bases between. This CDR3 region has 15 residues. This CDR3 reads CASSYGQGRNEKLFF. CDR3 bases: TGTGCCAGCAGTTACGGGCAGGGACGAAATGAAAAACTGTTTTTT.

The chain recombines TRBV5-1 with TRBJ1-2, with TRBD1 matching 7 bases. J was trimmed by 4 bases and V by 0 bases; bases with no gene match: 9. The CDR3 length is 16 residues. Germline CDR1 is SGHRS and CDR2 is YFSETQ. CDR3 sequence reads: CASSLGQGVYSYGYTF. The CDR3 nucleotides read TGCGCCAGCAGCTTGGGTCAGGGGGTATATTCCTATGGCTACACCTTC.

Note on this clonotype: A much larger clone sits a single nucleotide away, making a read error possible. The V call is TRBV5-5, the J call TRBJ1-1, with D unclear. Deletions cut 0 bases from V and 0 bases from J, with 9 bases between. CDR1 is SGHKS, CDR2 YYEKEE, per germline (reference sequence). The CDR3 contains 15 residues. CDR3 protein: CASSLEGGLNTEAFF. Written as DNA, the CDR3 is TGTGCCAGCAGCTTGGAGGGCGGACTGAACACTGAAGCTTTCTTT.

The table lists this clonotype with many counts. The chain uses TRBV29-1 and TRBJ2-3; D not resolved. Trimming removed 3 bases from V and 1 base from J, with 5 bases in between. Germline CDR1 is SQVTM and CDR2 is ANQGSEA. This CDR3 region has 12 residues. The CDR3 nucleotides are TGCAGCGTTGACCGGGGCACAGATACGCAGTATTTT. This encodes CSVDRGTDTQYF.

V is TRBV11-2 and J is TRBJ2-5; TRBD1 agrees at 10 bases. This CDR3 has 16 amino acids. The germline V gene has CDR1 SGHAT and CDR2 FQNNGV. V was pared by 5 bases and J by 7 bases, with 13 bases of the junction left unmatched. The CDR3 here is CASSGPGQGMTGTQYF. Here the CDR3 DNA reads TGTGCCAGCAGCGGCCCGGGACAGGGGATGACGGGGACCCAGTACTTC.

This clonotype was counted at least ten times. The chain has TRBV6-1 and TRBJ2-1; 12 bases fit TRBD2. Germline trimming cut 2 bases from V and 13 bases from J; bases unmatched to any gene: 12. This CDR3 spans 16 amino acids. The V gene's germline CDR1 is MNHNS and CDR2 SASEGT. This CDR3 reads CASSEYVLAGGPGQFF. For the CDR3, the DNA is TGTGCCAGCAGTGAATACGTTCTAGCGGGGGGGCCGGGCCAGTTCTTC.

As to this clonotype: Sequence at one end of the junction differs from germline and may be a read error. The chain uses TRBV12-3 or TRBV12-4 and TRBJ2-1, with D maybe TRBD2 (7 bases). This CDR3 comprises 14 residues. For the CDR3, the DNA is TGTGCCAGCAGTTTGCGGGGGCCTATCAAAGAGCGGTTCTTC. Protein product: CASSLRGPIKERFF.